This T cell receptor beta chain was identified during a study of shared clonotypes between healthy human individuals. This CDR3 is 14 amino acids long. V trimming: 6 bases; J trimming: 5 bases; junction bases outside the gene matches: 2. Germline CDR1 reads SNHLY; CDR2 reads FYNNEI. Sequencing was performed with immunoSEQ multiplex PCR; in TCRdb, only in-frame clones are kept and a portion is missing. The profile shows about 2.4 million clones, 80% to 95% of them singletons. Notes on this clone: Its antigen remains unknown.

The donor population consisted of healthy HIV-negative adults with no recent acute infections or vaccinations. Partitioning of CD4+ cells yielded a CD45RA+ naive subset and a CD45RA-negative memory subset. Study findings and constraints: Limited genetic and exposure-history diversity came from having few donors. Sequencing depth was expected to influence donor clonotype sharing.

The genes are TRBV2 and TRBJ2-1; 12 bases map to TRBD2. Sequenced material: naive CD4+ T cells from PBMCs. Subset specified: CD45RA+ positively selected. The receptor was isolated from a man aged 18-30 years in good health. Some clones in this sample may be carry-over from other donors' samples. In DNA, the CDR3 is TGTGCCAGCAGAGGACTAGCGGGAAACAATGAGCAGTTCTTC. Translating gives CASRGLAGNNEQFF.